This entry features one T cell receptor (beta chain) sequence. What antigen it recognizes has not been identified. One base away there is no much larger clone; base qualities are not given. The CDR3 regions of human TCRbeta chains were analyzed by immunosequencing. The authors' analysis ran thus. TCRs in the repertoires were matched against a reference library of SARS-CoV-2-specific TCRs that had been generated with the MIRA antigen-specificity platform. Breadth was defined as the fraction of unique TCRs that were SARS-CoV-2-associated. Depth was defined as the fraction of total T cells that were SARS-CoV-2-associated. Using the MIRA data, each spike-specific TCR was assigned both to the spike region to which the TCR was reactive and to a CD4 or CD8 class. Log10-transformed breadth and depth values were compared by one-way ANOVA with Sidak's multiple comparisons tests. In TCRdb, the immuneACCESS table is reduced to in-frame sequences with V and J assigned. These tables do not hold every clone; where another copy was compared, an unresolved V gene accounts for under half, and the others remain unexplained. V and J calls and clone size are those listed in that table; D and trimming were worked out from the DNA. This sample lists 90,000 to 150,000 clones; more than 70% were detected once. The ten largest clones represent 4.5% to 5% of the sample.

The time point label on this specimen signifies: baseline before first vaccination. The vaccinee samples were drawn from two UK trials, COV001 and COV002, one of which was a single-blind randomized controlled phase 2/3 trial testing AZD1222 (ChAdOx1 nCoV-19) in healthy adults. For TCRbeta chain sequencing, PBMC samples were collected from trial participants at day 0 and at day 28 after the second dose. According to the germline V gene (reference sequence), CDR1 reads SEHNR and CDR2 reads FQNEAQ. The CDR3 contains 16 residues, cysteine and phenylalanine counted. Only the CDR3 DNA stays, 48 bases, in frame from base 1. Trimmed from V: 1 base; trimmed from J: 4 bases; junction bases lacking a gene match: 3. The data derive from a study of T cell responses to AZD1222 COVID-19 vaccine (dated by TCRdb to 2020 to 2022). The study in broad terms: AZD1222 recipients given second doses at about 4 weeks or at about 12 weeks were pooled, since spike-specific TCR depth and breadth were not found to differ between the two schedules. TCR sequencing covered approximately 230 trial participants: 200 to 220 given two doses of AZD1222 and approximately 26 given two doses of MenACWY control vaccine. Trial participants were enrolled by age into subgroups of 18-55, 56-69 and 70-plus years, and 148, 28 and 57 TCR-sequenced participants, respectively, were included in these subgroups. General findings and caveats noted by the study authors: Spike-specific TCR breadth and depth rose significantly after two AZD1222 doses compared with day 0 and with MenACWY recipients. Epitopes outside the regions mutated in the B.1.351 and B.1.1.7 variants were reportedly recognized by nearly half of the unique spike-specific TCRs. Only five or six AZD1222 recipients were SARS-CoV-2 seropositive at baseline, limiting conclusions about previously exposed vaccinees. Most participants were white British and females outnumbered males, and the authors suggested that clonal diversity may have been underestimated. The whole spike protein was spanned by vaccine-associated CD4 TCRs, and dominant responses were seen in regions 160-218 and 743-854. The 56-69-year group was small, and its depth increase did not reach significance, likely because of low power. Because no day 14 peak-response samples were available, the repertoires could be characterized only after the peak T cell response.

The sequencing used peripheral blood, collected on day 0 of AZD1222 vaccination. Recombination linked TRBV7-9 to TRBJ2-3; 12 of the junction bases match TRBD1. The sequence was obtained from an adult in good health. The CDR3 protein is CASSLGDRGLADTQYF. The DNA sequence is as follows: TGTGCCAGCAGCTTAGGGGACAGGGGGCTCGCAGATACGCAGTATTTT.